These T cell receptor beta chains were read from a single sample in a study of blood T cell repertoires in COVID-19. Profiled with immunoSEQ multiplex PCR; TCRdb holds only in-frame clones, not every one. The sample has roughly 180,000 clones, approximately 79% seen once. The source material was peripheral blood. These receptors were collected from a man aged 55 to 70 with active or convalescent COVID-19. The CDR3 runs from the conserved cysteine through the conserved F or W. The D gene is left open where the match is weak. The size entry is marked missing in some rows and otherwise reads once, few, many or a size class.

V	D	J	size	CDR3	DNA
TRBV21-1	NA	TRBJ2-7	NA	CASSKDTSGRGYEQYF	TGTGCCAGCAGCAAAGACACTAGCGGGAGGGGATACGAGCAGTACTTC
TRBV6-1	TRBD2	TRBJ2-7	NA	CASSDGTGGEQYF	TGTGCCAGCAGTGACGGCACGGGGGGGGAGCAGTACTTC
TRBV19	NA	TRBJ1-2	NA	CASSMPGHLNYGYTF	TGTGCCAGTAGTATGCCGGGACATCTTAACTATGGCTACACCTTC
TRBV5-1	TRBD1	TRBJ2-2	NA	CASSLGQAATGELFF	TGCGCCAGCAGCCTGGGACAGGCAGCCACCGGGGAGCTGTTTTTT
TRBV7-3	TRBD1	TRBJ1-1	NA	CASSLIGRGRDTEAFF	TGTGCCAGCAGCTTAATCGGCAGGGGGCGAGACACTGAAGCTTTCTTT
TRBV20-1	TRBD2	TRBJ2-3	NA	CSASKAGGGTDTQYF	TGCAGTGCTAGTAAGGCGGGAGGGGGCACAGATACGCAGTATTTT
TRBV7-9	NA	TRBJ1-5	NA	CASSQSTGSNQPQHF	TGTGCCAGCAGCCAATCAACGGGGAGCAATCAGCCCCAGCATTTT
TRBV3-1/TRBV3-2	NA	TRBJ2-7	few	CASSQGRYTSYEQYF	TGTGCCAGCAGCCAAGGGAGGTACACCTCCTACGAGCAGTACTTC
TRBV28	TRBD1	TRBJ2-7	NA	CASSLEGGSLYEQYF	TGTGCCAGCAGTTTAGAAGGGGGCTCGCTCTACGAGCAGTACTTC
TRBV5-6	NA	TRBJ1-5	few	CASSTQGYNQPQHF	TGTGCCAGCAGCACACAGGGTTACAATCAGCCCCAGCATTTT
TRBV15	NA	TRBJ1-4	NA	CATSRDGRRGEKLFF	TGTGCCACCAGCAGAGATGGCCGCCGCGGTGAAAAACTGTTTTTT
TRBV29-1	NA	TRBJ1-1	NA	CSAETAEAFF	TGCAGCGCCGAGACAGCTGAAGCTTTCTTT
TRBV19	NA	TRBJ2-6	few	CASSIFGSPPAHGANVLTF	TGTGCCAGTAGTATATTCGGGAGTCCCCCTGCGCACGGGGCCAACGTCCTGACTTTC
TRBV5-5	NA	TRBJ1-4	NA	CASSLEGARGEKLFF	TGTGCCAGCAGCTTGGAAGGGGCGAGGGGGGAAAAACTGTTTTTT
TRBV28	TRBD1	TRBJ1-3	NA	CASSTRGRGPFGNTIYF	TGTGCCAGCAGCACCCGGGGCAGGGGGCCGTTCGGAAACACCATATATTTT
TRBV7-2	NA	TRBJ1-3	many	CASSLTNGNTIYF	TGTGCCAGCAGCTTAACTAATGGAAACACCATATATTTT
TRBV24-1	TRBD2	TRBJ2-3	NA	CATSETSGLTDTQYF	TGTGCCACCAGTGAAACTAGCGGACTCACAGATACGCAGTATTTT
TRBV5-1	NA	TRBJ2-1	NA	CASSLDGGFAYNEQFF	TGCGCCAGCAGCTTGGATGGGGGGTTCGCCTACAATGAGCAGTTCTTC
TRBV25-1	NA	TRBJ1-2	NA	CASWETHGYTF	TGTGCCAGCTGGGAGACTCATGGCTACACCTTC
TRBV16	TRBD1	TRBJ2-7	NA	CASSQSGTGDEQYF	TGTGCCAGCAGCCAATCGGGGACAGGGGACGAGCAGTACTTC
TRBV24-1	TRBD2	TRBJ2-1	few	CATSDSASGTLNNEQFF	TGTGCCACCAGTGATAGCGCTAGCGGGACGCTCAACAATGAGCAGTTCTTC
TRBV23-1	NA	TRBJ1-4	many	CAPSRRGSTNEKLFF	TGCGCCCCCTCCCGGCGGGGGTCAACTAATGAAAAACTGTTTTTT
TRBV29-1	TRBD1	TRBJ2-5	NA	CSVETGEQETQYF	TGCAGCGTTGAGACAGGGGAGCAAGAGACCCAGTACTTC
TRBV28	TRBD1	TRBJ2-7	few	CASSVIDRGSFF	TGTGCCAGCAGTGTCATAGACAGGGGGTCATTCTTC
TRBV14	TRBD1	TRBJ1-6	NA	CASSHLNRGPYNSPLHF	TGTGCCAGCAGCCATCTCAACAGGGGGCCTTATAATTCACCCCTCCACTTT
TRBV5-4	NA	TRBJ2-7	NA	CASSLRDSVGEQYF	TGTGCCAGCAGCTTGAGGGACTCCGTGGGAGAGCAGTACTTC
TRBV7-9	TRBD2	TRBJ2-3	NA	CASSGETGSGRFGTDTQYF	TGTGCCAGCAGCGGAGAGACGGGAAGCGGGAGGTTTGGGACAGATACGCAGTATTTT
TRBV7-8	NA	TRBJ2-7	NA	CASSFVPGGEQYF	TGTGCCAGCAGCTTTGTCCCCGGTGGCGAGCAGTACTTC
TRBV3-1/TRBV3-2	NA	TRBJ2-2	NA	CASSRLEGSGLPVANTGELFF	TGTGCCAGCAGCCGCCTCGAAGGTAGCGGCCTCCCGGTCGCGAACACCGGGGAGCTGTTTTTT
TRBV9	TRBD1	TRBJ2-7	few	CASSVGAPWTGLSEQYF	TGTGCCAGCAGCGTAGGGGCCCCCTGGACAGGTCTGAGTGAGCAGTACTTC
TRBV27	NA	TRBJ1-5	NA	CASSTRRGYNQPQHF	TGTGCCAGCAGTACCCGGCGCGGGTACAATCAGCCCCAGCATTTT
TRBV6-2/TRBV6-3	TRBD2	TRBJ2-5	NA	CASSYQGLADQETQYF	TGTGCCAGCAGTTACCAAGGACTAGCGGATCAAGAGACCCAGTACTTC
TRBV11-2	TRBD1	TRBJ2-7	once	CASSLGTGSYEQYF	TGTGCCAGCAGCTTGGGGACAGGCAGCTACGAGCAGTACTTC
TRBV9	NA	TRBJ2-7	once	CASSDQGNEQYF	TGTGCCAGCAGCGATCAGGGAAACGAGCAGTACTTC
TRBV10-3	TRBD1	TRBJ2-7	NA	CAIRVDRGDSYEQYF	TGTGCCATCAGAGTCGACAGGGGGGACTCCTACGAGCAGTACTTC
TRBV7-2	TRBD1	TRBJ2-7	NA	CASSLWTGLLEQYF	TGTGCCAGCAGCTTATGGACAGGGCTTCTCGAGCAGTACTTC
TRBV7-9	NA	TRBJ2-7	few	CASSLRSGQAEQYF	TGTGCCAGCAGCTTAAGATCTGGGCAGGCCGAGCAGTACTTC
TRBV5-1	TRBD1	TRBJ1-6	NA	CASSGTGAYNSPLHF	TGCGCCAGCTCCGGGACAGGGGCTTATAATTCACCCCTCCACTTT
TRBV2	TRBD2	TRBJ2-2	few	CASSKELAGFINTGELFF	TGTGCCAGCAGTAAAGAACTAGCGGGATTTATTAACACCGGGGAGCTGTTTTTT
TRBV18	NA	TRBJ1-5	NA	CASSRETFGDQPQHF	TGTGCCAGCTCACGTGAGACATTCGGCGATCAGCCCCAGCATTTT
TRBV15	NA	TRBJ2-3	NA	CATSRDYGSTDTQYF	TGTGCCACCAGCAGAGATTACGGGTCGACAGATACGCAGTATTTT
TRBV19	NA	TRBJ2-5	NA	CASSPSPGGQETQYF	TGTGCCAGTAGTCCCTCTCCAGGGGGGCAAGAGACCCAGTACTTC
TRBV7-8	TRBD2	TRBJ2-7	NA	CASSFAGTSGRVTAYEQYF	TGTGCCAGCAGCTTCGCCGGGACTAGCGGGAGGGTAACTGCCTACGAGCAGTACTTC
TRBV6-4	TRBD2	TRBJ2-3	NA	CASGVSAGGSTDTQYF	TGTGCCAGCGGGGTCTCGGCGGGGGGAAGCACAGATACGCAGTATTTT
TRBV9	NA	TRBJ2-5	NA	CASSSPPEYGETQYF	TGTGCCAGCAGCTCCCCCCCGGAGTATGGGGAGACCCAGTACTTC
TRBV7-6	TRBD1	TRBJ2-6	NA	CASSSRTGPSSGANVLTF	TGTGCCAGCAGCTCCCGGACAGGCCCTAGCTCTGGGGCCAACGTCCTGACTTTC
TRBV10-3	TRBD1	TRBJ2-7	NA	CAIGGQGAIEQYF	TGTGCCATCGGGGGACAGGGGGCTATCGAGCAGTACTTC
TRBV3-1/TRBV3-2	TRBD1	TRBJ1-3	NA	CASSDRGNGGNTIYF	TGTGCCAGCAGTGACAGGGGAAACGGAGGAAACACCATATATTTT
TRBV18	NA	TRBJ2-3	NA	CASSIRDTQYF	TGTGCCAGCTCAATCAGGGATACGCAGTATTTT
TRBV11-3	NA	TRBJ1-1	NA	CASSLGPLNTEAFF	TGTGCCAGCAGCTTAGGGCCGTTGAACACTGAAGCTTTCTTT
TRBV28	TRBD2	TRBJ2-3	NA	CASSLLTSGPTDTQYF	TGTGCCAGCAGTTTATTGACTAGCGGCCCCACAGATACGCAGTATTTT